This T cell receptor beta chain emerged from a study of neurological immune-mediated disorders. Time point defined: longitudinal time-point 2. Unsorted libraries were prepared from 2 million PBMCs held at -80 C. There are many counts of this clonotype. The CDR3 consists of 14 residues. CDR1 and CDR2 (germline): DFQATT, SNEGSKA (reference sequence). Trimming took off 3 bases at V and 2 bases at J, with 10 bases between the two ends. 5'RACE with 10-nucleotide random UMIs generated the cDNA. Using its own MiXCR run on the 5' RACE reads, TCRdb lists one record per CDR3 protein. The sample has roughly 45,000 distinct CDR3 sequences; over 10% are singletons.

Sequences were obtained from PBMCs. The TCR sequence derives from a male donor with HTLV-1-associated myelopathy (HAM/TSP). The J gene is TRBJ1-4, the V gene TRBV20-1; D unclear. The CDR3 here is CSARITTTNEKLFF. The DNA of the CDR3 is TGCAGTGCTAGGATAACTACGACTAATGAAAAACTGTTTTTT.